This T cell receptor (beta chain) is from a study of vaccination effects on CD4 cells after COVID-19 (dated by TCRdb to between 2021 and 2024). Concerning the study at large: Participants received two doses of either the BNT162b2 or the mRNA-1273 mRNA SARS-CoV-2 vaccine. In both COVID-19 convalescent patients and infection-naive vaccine recipients, the study compared SARS-CoV-2 spike-specific CD4+ TCR repertoires from before mRNA vaccination with those from after it. Altogether, approximately 10 COVID-19 convalescent patients and a handful of SARS-CoV-2-naive healthy vaccine recipients made up the full study. In the study, cultures from other donors were sequenced using the Oncomine TCR Beta short-read assay on an Illumina iSeq 100.

Results the study describes overall, beyond this receptor: Among healthy vaccine recipients, nearly all vaccine-induced clones were SARS-CoV-2 mono-reactive, and only 1 of 255 was cross-reactive with common cold coronaviruses. The study was limited by a small number of convalescent patients, and early post-infection timepoints were lacking. Clones induced by infection and clones induced by vaccination both contracted markedly at late timepoints after vaccination, which fits with T cell responses waning over time.

The ViraFEST assay stimulated PBMC with viral peptide pools and then used TCR sequencing to identify antigen-specific CD4+ T cell clonotypes by expansion. After 10 days of culture, CD4+ T cells were isolated with the EasySep CD4+ T cell isolation kit. Negative nucleocapsid antibody results before and after vaccination confirmed that the healthy vaccine recipients had no prior SARS-CoV-2 infection. Some 2 million PBMC per well were cultured in IMDM with 5% human AB serum, 10 IU/ml IL-2 and gentamicin, plus 10 ug/ml peptides. On days 3 and 7, half of the culture medium was replaced with fresh IL-2-containing medium. Unless noted otherwise, every peptide stimulation condition was grown in triplicate wells. PBMC were separated from whole blood using Ficoll-Paque Plus gradient centrifugation and were then either cryopreserved at -140C or used fresh. The overlapping peptide pools covered the spike proteins of SARS-CoV-2 and of the common cold coronaviruses HCoV-NL63, HCoV-OC43 and HCoV-229E. The QIAamp micro DNA kit was used to extract genomic DNA from the cultured CD4+ T cells.

This clone was picked up a small number of times. Its target antigen remains unknown. No per-base quality is available; no much larger clone lies one base away. Library preparation employed the immunoSEQ multiplex PCR assay. TCR beta CDR3 sequencing was performed on DNA from the cultured, isolated CD4+ T cells. In the authors' own workflow: Non-productive TCR sequences were removed, reads were trimmed to the CDR3 region, and CDR3s of at least 7 amino acids were retained. The MANAFEST web app was used to identify antigen-specific clonotypes by comparing expansion in peptide wells with expansion in reference cultures. To count as positive, a clone had to show expansion at FDR<0.05 compared with the reference and with all other wells, an odds ratio above 5, and a frequency above 0.1% in two replicate wells. Cross-reactive clonotypes were defined as significantly expanded in SARS-CoV-2 spike wells and in at least one common cold coronavirus spike condition. CDR3 similarity was assessed by Levenshtein distance with the stringdist R package, and unrooted trees were built with ape in R 3.6.1. TCRdb holds this immuneACCESS table with in-frame rearrangements only. Some clones are missing; in checked studies, unresolved V genes explain under half, and the rest has no known cause. The V and J calls and clone size are taken from that table; D and trimming were inferred from the DNA. This sample holds tens of thousands of clones; 73% were observed only once. 12% of the sample belongs to the ten largest clones.

Measured from the cysteine to the phenylalanine, the CDR3 is 13 residues long. CDR3 DNA is the only sequence kept; it has 39 bases, read in frame from the first base. Based on the germline V gene, the CDR1 and CDR2 sequences are MNHEY and SVGAGI. The germline V end is reduced by 4 bases and the J end by 4 bases; junction bases left unmatched: 1. This TCR was sampled from a human donor who received a COVID-19 vaccine. The chain is assembled from TRBV6-5 and TRBJ1-5; 7 of the junction bases match TRBD1. The specimen was CD4+ T cells from PBMCs cultured with HCoV-229E spike peptides, collected before COVID-19 vaccination. The sample's cell subset or site label is to be understood as: HCoV-229E spike overlapping peptide pool stimulation. The nucleotide sequence reads TGTGCCAGCAGTTGGGACAGTAATCAGCCCCAGCATTTT. Its protein is CASSWDSNQPQHF.